This TCR beta chain was captured by sequencing in a study of blood T cell repertoires in COVID-19. Germline loops: CDR1 MNHEY, CDR2 SVGAGI. V was trimmed by 2 bases and J by 10 bases, leaving 11 bases between them. CDR3 size: 12 residues. Repertoires were generated with immunoSEQ multiplex PCR, while TCRdb's copy carries only in-frame clones and drops some. The sample has about 210,000 clones, around 90% seen once. The chain recombines TRBV6-5 with TRBJ1-2; D not resolved. The sample comprised PBMCs or T cells enriched from blood (not recorded which). The receptor comes from a woman between 18 and 30 years old who had recovered from COVID-19. CDR3 amino acids: CASSYQRRFYTF. The DNA for the CDR3 is TGTGCCAGCAGTTACCAGAGGCGCTTCTACACCTTC.